The 12 T cell receptor beta chains listed next were all sequenced from one sample in a study of PD-1 blockade in classical Hodgkin lymphoma. Assay used: immunoSEQ multiplex PCR; TCRdb lists only in-frame clones, some missing. This sample has approximately 25,000 clones, with about 90% found just once. Regarding time point: newly diagnosed, previously untreated cHL patient sample. Purified CD4+ T cells were obtained from thawed PBMCs through magnetic negative selection. Material for sequencing was CD4+ T cells from blood. These receptors were collected from a human donor with classical Hodgkin lymphoma.

The chain couples TRBV5-1 to TRBJ2-4; a weak D match, TRBD2 (5 bases). Germline V gene lookup returns CDR1 SGHRS and CDR2 YFSETQ. Trimming removed 0 bases at V and 7 bases at J, with 17 bases between. The length of the CDR3 is 16 residues. CDR3 DNA: TGCGCCAGCAGCTTGGGATCCACGGGGATCGGGAACATTCAGTACTTC. As protein: CASSLGSTGIGNIQYF.

The gene calls are TRBV7-2 and TRBJ1-4, with 7 bases identical to TRBD1. The CDR3 runs to 14 residues. The trim removed 5 bases at V and 5 bases at J, leaving 5 bases unmatched. Per the germline V gene, CDR1 is SGHTA and CDR2 is FQGNSA. CDR3 loop: CASSPGTVNEKLFF. The CDR3 region has the DNA TGTGCCAGCAGCCCAGGGACAGTCAATGAAAAACTGTTTTTT.

The genes are TRBV6-7 and TRBJ2-3; D may be TRBD2 (6 bases). TRBV6-7 is labeled an ORF, and its function is uncertain. The length of the CDR3 is 17 residues. The V gene lost 2 bases and the J gene lost 2 bases, with 17 bases spanning the gap. CDR3 protein: CASSYAAWAGHTDTQYF. The CDR3 coding sequence is TGTGCCAGCAGTTACGCCGCCTGGGCGGGGCACACAGATACGCAGTATTTT.

The chain uses TRBV7-2 and TRBJ2-5; 12 nucleotides match TRBD2. The V gene's germline CDR1 is SGHTA and CDR2 FQGNSA. This CDR3 has 15 residues. The V gene end was trimmed by 1 base and the J gene end by 4 bases; junction bases not matched to a gene: 1. CDR3 DNA: TGTGCCAGCAGCTTAGAGGGACTAGCGGGAGAGACCCAGTACTTC. Translated, it gives CASSLEGLAGETQYF.

This clone was found a few times. The chain is built from TRBV19 and TRBJ2-5; D remains unclear. The CDR3 totals 11 residues. Germline CDR1 LNHDA, CDR2 SQIVND (reference sequence). V dropped 5 bases and J dropped 1 base, with 2 bases sitting between them. CDR3 coding DNA: TGTGCCAGTAGTGCCCAAGAGACCCAGTACTTC. This gives the protein CASSAQETQYF.

V is TRBV7-9 and J is TRBJ2-7; 8 nucleotides match TRBD1. V shed 5 bases, J shed 5 bases, and the junction held 11 bases outside the gene matches. The germline V gene has CDR1 SEHNR and CDR2 FQNEAQ (reference sequence). This CDR3 comprises 15 residues. CDR3 bases: TGTGCCAGCAGCGAAAAGGGGGACAGGCGGGACGAGCAGTACTTC. Encoded protein: CASSEKGDRRDEQYF.

CDR3 region: CASRAGSSTDTQYF. In DNA form, the CDR3 reads TGCGCCAGCAGAGCGGGGTCCAGCACAGATACGCAGTATTTT. The genes are TRBV10-2 and TRBJ2-3, with 7 bases fitting TRBD2. The germline V gene encodes CDR1 WSHSY and CDR2 SAAADI. The CDR3 extends over 14 amino acids. V trimming: 6 bases; J trimming: 0 bases; junction bases outside the gene matches: 3.

V gene TRBV7-2 combines with J gene TRBJ1-4; D is uncertain. Germline V gene data show CDR1 as SGHTA and CDR2 as FQGNSA. V lost 5 bases and J 4 bases, leaving 14 bases between the germline ends. The CDR3 has 15 residues. The CDR3 reads CASSPPAVGNEKLFF. The DNA of the CDR3 is TGTGCCAGCAGCCCCCCAGCGGTCGGTAATGAAAAACTGTTTTTT.

The chain carries TRBV10-2 and TRBJ2-3, with TRBD2 identical over 9 bases. Trimming at V came to 4 bases and at J to 7 bases, leaving 3 bases not matched to a gene. CDR1 WSHSY and CDR2 SAAADI come from the germline V gene. The length of the CDR3 is 13 residues. For the CDR3, the DNA is TGCGCCAGCAGTGGTAGCGGGGGTAATACGCAGTATTTT. Translating gives CASSGSGGNTQYF.

This clone was counted only a few times. V is TRBV10-3 and J is TRBJ2-7; the match to TRBD1 covers 8 bases. With 4 bases clipped from V and 7 bases from J, the junction kept 12 bases outside the gene matches. From germline, CDR1 is ENHRY and CDR2 SYGVKD. There are 15 residues in the CDR3. The CDR3 region is CAISGDRWGSREQYF. The DNA of the CDR3 is TGTGCCATCAGTGGGGACAGGTGGGGGTCGCGGGAGCAGTACTTC.

The J gene is TRBJ1-2, the V gene TRBV7-8; D ambiguous. Germline loops: CDR1 SGHVS, CDR2 FQNEAQ. The CDR3 consists of 12 residues. Trimming stripped 5 bases from V and 4 bases from J, with 8 bases between. The CDR3 spells CASSHNSYGYTF. The CDR3 DNA reads as TGTGCCAGCAGCCACAACAGCTATGGCTACACCTTC. The full variable domain, in which reference TRBV7-8 and TRBJ1-2 provide the parts outside the CDR3, is GAGVSQSPRYKVAKRGQDVALRCDPISGHVSLFWYQQALGQGPEFLTYFQNEAQLDKSGLPSDRFFAERPEGSVSTLKIQRTQQEDSAVYLCASSHNSYGYTFGSGTRLTVV.

The chain links TRBV7-2 to TRBJ1-2, with D maybe TRBD1 (6 bases). Trimming took 6 bases from V and 0 from J, leaving 14 bases between them. The CDR3 has 15 residues. Germline V gene sequence: CDR1 SGHTA, CDR2 FQGNSA. The CDR3 region has the DNA TGTGCCAGCAGGAACCACAGGGCCACTAACTATGGCTACACCTTC. Translation: CASRNHRATNYGYTF.